This entry lists 16 T cell receptor beta chains sequenced from one sample in a study of CD8+CD57+ T cells in acquired aplastic anemia. Genomic DNA provided the template from which TCR beta VDJ and CDR3 profiles were obtained. Each CDR3 protein gets one entry after TCRdb re-called the reads with MiXCR. The table has roughly 500,000 distinct CDR3 sequences, around 30% seen once. Individuals selected for sequencing had exhibited CD8+CD57+ cell expansion on flow cytometry. The sequencing input was sorted CD4+, CD8+, or CD8+CD57+ T cells (not recorded which) from PBMCs. These receptors all stem from a human donor with aplastic anemia.

This chain connects TRBV19 to TRBJ2-7; a weak D match, TRBD1 (5 bases). The CDR3 loop spans 14 amino acids. Trimming took off 7 bases at V and 0 bases at J, with 13 bases between the two ends. Germline-derived CDR1 and CDR2 are LNHDA and SQIVND (reference sequence). This chain's CDR3 is CASTDRKNSYEQYF. In nucleotides, the CDR3 is TGTGCCAGTACCGACAGAAAAAACTCCTACGAGCAGTACTTC.

V usage is TRBV15 and J usage is TRBJ1-2; D ambiguous. CDR3 length: 16 residues. CDR1 is LNHNV and CDR2 is YYDKDF in the germline V gene (reference sequence). Trimming removed 0 bases at V and 7 bases at J, with 18 bases between. CDR3 in amino acids: CATSRDRGVGSSGYTF. CDR3 nucleotide sequence: TGTGCCACCAGCAGAGATCGTGGCGTAGGATCTAGTGGCTACACCTTC.

At least ten counts were recorded for this clonotype. V and J are TRBV7-8 and TRBJ1-5; D call uncertain. The CDR3 covers 13 residues. In germline, CDR1 is SGHVS, CDR2 FQNEAQ. Between the trimmed V and J ends, which lost 5 bases and 5 bases, there was a span of 10 bases. The CDR3 DNA sequence: TGTGCCAGCAGCCAAGTCGACCATCAGCCCCAGCATTTT. Protein: CASSQVDHQPQHF.

CDR3 region: CASSLDLAGGETQYF. The CDR3 nucleotides read TGTGCCAGCAGCTTAGATCTCGCGGGAGGCGAGACCCAGTACTTC. V is TRBV11-3 and J is TRBJ2-5; 8 positions agree with TRBD2. Germline V gives CDR1 SGHNT, CDR2 YENEEA. The CDR3 contains 15 residues. J was trimmed by 5 bases and V by 0 bases; bases with no gene match: 5.

The chain recombines TRBV7-3 with TRBJ1-4, with 7 bases fitting TRBD1. The CDR3 runs 15 residues. Germline V gene data show CDR1 as SGHTA and CDR2 as FQGTGA. V was clipped by 4 bases and J by 0 bases; unmatched bases: 2. The CDR3 DNA reads as TGTGCCAGCAGCTCAGGGGGGACAACTAATGAAAAACTGTTTTTT. Translation: CASSSGGTTNEKLFF. Full variable domain (missing parts from reference TRBV7-3 and TRBJ1-4): GAGVSQTPSNKVTEKGKYVELRCDPISGHTALYWYRQSLGQGPEFLIYFQGTGAADDSGLPNDRFFAVRPEGSVSTLKIQRTERGDSAVYLCASSSGGTTNEKLFFGSGTQLSVL.

This clonotype occurred a few times. The J gene is TRBJ1-6, the V gene TRBV6-1; TRBD1 might be the D (5 bases). The V end was cut by 6 bases, the J end by 7 bases, with 16 bases between. This CDR3 is built from 15 residues. The germline CDR1 and CDR2 sequences are MNHNS and SASEGT. CDR3 sequence: CASSRDGAVNSPLHF. CDR3 sequence (DNA): TGTGCCAGCAGCAGGGACGGAGCCGTAAATTCACCCCTCCACTTT.

This sequence joins TRBV20-1 and TRBJ2-7; tentative D call: TRBD2 (5 bases). The germline gives CDR1 DFQATT, CDR2 SNEGSKA (reference sequence). The CDR3 sequence is 10 residues long. The V end lost 5 bases, the J end lost 7 bases, and 9 bases lay between the germline ends. Written as DNA, the CDR3 is TGCAGTGCTCGAGGGCTGGAGCAGTACTTC. Protein: CSARGLEQYF.

The chain carries TRBV9 and TRBJ2-1, with D possibly matching TRBD2 (6 bases). The V gene lost 2 bases and the J gene lost 0 bases, with 12 bases spanning the gap. CDR1 and CDR2 (germline): SGDLS, YYNGEE. The CDR3 consists of 16 residues. CDR3 coding DNA: TGTGCCAGCAGCGTTTCTAGCGCGGGCTCCTACAATGAGCAGTTCTTC. It specifies CASSVSSAGSYNEQFF.

The chain joins TRBV6-4 to TRBJ1-3; D remains unclear. Trimming cost V 7 bases and J 2 bases, with 15 bases left between them. The CDR3 contains 15 residues. From germline, CDR1 is MRHNA and CDR2 SNTAGT. The CDR3 nucleotides are TGTGCCAGCACCAAAGATACCCTGACTGGAAACACCATATATTTT. It is translated as CASTKDTLTGNTIYF.

This chain uses TRBV9 with TRBJ2-3; D uncertain. The germline V and J ends were trimmed by 4 bases and 2 bases, with 17 bases remaining between them. The CDR3 sequence is 16 residues long. The germline V gene encodes CDR1 SGDLS and CDR2 YYNGEE. The CDR3 here is CASSTLKASSTDTQYF. The CDR3 DNA follows: TGTGCCAGCAGCACCCTTAAAGCATCCTCCACAGATACGCAGTATTTT.

The V and J genes are TRBV3-1 and TRBJ1-5, with 7 nucleotides matching TRBD1. CDR3 length equals 15 residues. J gave up 0 bases and V 4 bases, and 3 bases lay outside the gene matches. Germline CDR1 is LGHDT and CDR2 is YNNKEL (reference sequence). The CDR3: CASSPTGNSNQPQHF. CDR3 DNA: TGTGCCAGCAGCCCGACAGGGAATAGCAATCAGCCCCAGCATTTT.

This clonotype turned up a few times. At one end the junction does not follow the germline gene, possibly because of a read error. The genes are TRBV19 and TRBJ2-2; TRBD2 agrees at 7 bases. CDR3 size: 14 residues. The germline gives CDR1 LNHDA, CDR2 SQIVND (reference sequence). The CDR3 nucleotides are TGTGCCAGTAGTATCGCGGGGGAAGCCGGGGGGCTGTTTTTT. As protein: CASSIAGEAGGLFF.

The genes are TRBV12-3 or TRBV12-4 and TRBJ2-4; D gene ambiguous. Trimming removed 0 bases at V and 8 bases at J, with 5 bases between. There are 12 residues in the CDR3. CDR3 residues: CASSLASYIQYF. CDR3 nucleotides: TGTGCCAGCAGTTTAGCGAGTTACATTCAGTACTTC.

This clonotype occurred many times. V is TRBV29-1 and J is TRBJ2-3; D is uncertain. V lost 4 bases, J lost 0 bases, and 11 bases lay in between. Germline loops: CDR1 SQVTM, CDR2 ANQGSEA. The CDR3 has 14 residues. The CDR3 DNA is TGCAGCGTTGCGCCCAGAAGCAGCACAGATACGCAGTATTTT. It translates to CSVAPRSSTDTQYF.

About this clonotype: This could be a read error, since a much larger clone is one nucleotide away. The J gene is TRBJ2-5, the V gene TRBV25-1, with D tentatively TRBD1 (6 bases). The CDR3 covers 16 residues. Germline CDR1 MGHDK, CDR2 SYGVNS. CDR3 nucleotide sequence: TGTGCCAGCAGCGCCCCGGGACAAGGACGGGAAGAGACCCGGTACTTC. It is translated as CASSAPGQGREETRYF.

This clonotype was observed once. The CDR3 does not end in the conserved phenylalanine or tryptophan, so this is likely a read error. The chain employs TRBV7-8 and TRBJ1-1, with D maybe TRBD1 (5 bases). The CDR3 spans 13 residues. Germline assignment: CDR1 SGHVS and CDR2 FQNEAQ. CDR3 residues: CATQVGVNTEAFL. CDR3 nucleotides: TGTGCGACGCAGGTGGGGGTGAACACTGAAGCTTTCCTT.